This T cell receptor beta chain is from a study of blood T cell repertoires in COVID-19. At the level of the study: T cells, B-cell-depleted T cells, or PBMCs supplied cDNA or gDNA.

Repertoires were generated with immunoSEQ multiplex PCR, while TCRdb's copy carries only in-frame clones and drops some. The sample holds some 320,000 clones; approximately 85% are singletons and the top ten take approximately 7.9%. The CDR3 is made up of 16 amino acids. V shed 0 bases and J shed 3 bases, with 15 bases lying between them. Germline V gene sequence: CDR1 LNHDA, CDR2 SQIVND (reference sequence). V usage is TRBV19 and J usage is TRBJ2-7; D ambiguous. The receptor was isolated from a human donor in a cohort sampled during active COVID-19. Sequenced input: peripheral blood. CDR3 sequence (DNA): TGTGCCAGTAGTATAGATCAGGCAGCCAGCTTCTACGAGCAGTACTTC. Translating gives CASSIDQAASFYEQYF.